The 23 T cell receptor beta chains reported below all come from one sample, sequenced in a study of blood T cell repertoires in COVID-19. Data came from immunoSEQ multiplex PCR; TCRdb stores just in-frame clones and leaves some out. The table has around 100,000 clones, approximately 90% seen once; the top ten hold approximately 2.3%. Sequenced: peripheral blood. The receptors here all came from a human donor with active COVID-19. The donor label of this sample is uncertain.

The genes are TRBV11-2 and TRBJ2-1, with no clear D. The CDR3 is made up of 12 amino acids. CDR1 is SGHAT, CDR2 FQNNGV, per germline. V dropped 3 bases and J dropped 7 bases, with 7 bases sitting between them. CDR3 sequence reads: CASSLVANEQFF. CDR3 coding DNA: TGTGCCAGCAGCTTGGTTGCGAATGAGCAGTTCTTC.

The chain couples TRBV27 to TRBJ1-2; 12 bases are a match to TRBD1. This CDR3 comprises 14 residues. V gave up 8 bases and J gave up 0 bases; unmatched junction bases: 1. Germline CDR1 is MNHEY and CDR2 is SMNVEV (reference sequence). The CDR3, as DNA: TGTGCCAGCGGGACAGGGGGCTCTAACTATGGCTACACCTTC. It yields the protein CASGTGGSNYGYTF.

The rearrangement uses TRBV7-8 and TRBJ1-5, with TRBD1 identical over 7 bases. Trimming took 6 bases from V and 8 from J; bases not matched to a gene: 4. The CDR3 has 12 residues. Germline V gene lookup returns CDR1 SGHVS and CDR2 FQNEAQ. The CDR3 DNA follows: TGTGCCAGCAGGAAGGGGACAGAGCCCCAGCATTTT. It is translated as CASRKGTEPQHF.

The chain combines TRBV7-8 with TRBJ2-5, with 11 nucleotides matching TRBD2. Germline assignment: CDR1 SGHVS and CDR2 FQNEAQ. This CDR3 is 19 amino acids long. J lost 5 bases, V lost 2 bases, and 16 bases had no gene match. For the CDR3, the DNA is TGTGCCAGCAGCTTAACACTCCCAGGGCTAGCGGGGGGAGAGGAGACCCAGTACTTC. It codes for CASSLTLPGLAGGEETQYF.

The V and J genes are TRBV2 and TRBJ2-5; 14 nucleotides align to TRBD2. The CDR3 spans 15 residues. Trimming took 6 bases from V and 4 from J; bases not matched to a gene: 4. Germline lookup yields CDR1 SNHLY and CDR2 FYNNEI. DNA of the CDR3: TGTGCCAGCAGCAGACTAGCGGGGGGGCTAGAGACCCAGTACTTC. It yields the protein CASSRLAGGLETQYF. Full variable domain (remainder filled in from reference TRBV2 and TRBJ2-5): EPEVTQTPSHQVTQMGQEVILRCVPISNHLYFYWYRQILGQKVEFLVSFYNNEISEKSEIFDDQFSVERPDGSNFTLKIRSTKLEDSAMYFCASSRLAGGLETQYFGPGTRLLVL.

This clone has just a few counts. The CDR3 DNA reads TGCGCCAGCAGCTGGACAGGGTCGAATTCACCCCTCCACTTT. Amino acid sequence: CASSWTGSNSPLHF. J is TRBJ1-6 and V is TRBV5-1; 8 bases match TRBD1. This CDR3 is 14 amino acids long. V trimming: 3 bases; J trimming: 7 bases; junction bases outside the gene matches: 3. Germline CDR1 reads SGHRS; CDR2 reads YFSETQ.

Concerning this clone itself: One end of the junction fails to match germline, which may point to a read error. This sequence joins TRBV7-7 and TRBJ2-2, with D maybe TRBD2 (5 bases). This CDR3 spans 14 amino acids. Germline CDR1 reads SSHAT; CDR2 reads FNYEAQ (reference sequence). Here the CDR3 DNA reads TGTGCTAGCAGCTATATAGAGGGCACCGGGGAGCTGTTTTTT. Amino acids: CASSYIEGTGELFF.

This rearrangement joins TRBV28 to TRBJ1-2; D not resolved. Looked up from germline, CDR1 is MDHEN and CDR2 is SYDVKM. With 3 bases removed from V and 2 bases from J, the gap between germline ends came to 16 bases. This CDR3 contains 16 residues. DNA for the CDR3: TGTGCCAGCAGTTTCTTCTCCTCCCCAGTCAACTATGGCTACACCTTC. Amino acids: CASSFFSSPVNYGYTF.

The chain joins TRBV7-8 to TRBJ2-2; 14 bases are shared with TRBD2. Trimming took 4 bases from V and 7 from J; bases not matched to a gene: 5. The germline gives CDR1 SGHVS, CDR2 FQNEAQ. The CDR3 spans 16 residues. CDR3 region: CASSSTSGGAVGELFF. For the CDR3, the DNA is TGTGCCAGCAGCTCGACTAGCGGGGGGGCGGTCGGGGAGCTGTTTTTT.

The table lists this clone with a count of one. The gene calls are TRBV7-2 and TRBJ1-1; weak D call: TRBD1 (6 bases). Germline CDR1 is SGHTA and CDR2 is FQGNSA. V was cut by 4 bases and J by 7 bases, with 13 bases left in between. The CDR3 is 13 residues long. The CDR3 loop is CASSSSTGYEAFF. CDR3 nucleotides: TGTGCCAGCAGCTCGAGCACAGGGTATGAAGCTTTCTTT.

The genes are TRBV28 and TRBJ2-7; the D is unclear. V gave up 4 bases and J gave up 5 bases, with 6 bases separating them. Germline values: CDR1 MDHEN, CDR2 SYDVKM. The CDR3 runs to 11 residues. The CDR3 reads CASSSPNEQYF. CDR3 in DNA: TGTGCCAGCAGTTCGCCTAACGAGCAGTACTTC.

This chain connects TRBV5-6 to TRBJ1-5, with 7 bases fitting TRBD1. The CDR3 loop spans 16 amino acids. Germline loops: CDR1 SGHDT, CDR2 YYEEEE. V trimming: 0 bases; J trimming: 4 bases; junction bases outside the gene matches: 7. CDR3 sequence: CASSLARGMENQPQHF. The DNA of the CDR3 is TGTGCCAGCAGCTTGGCCAGGGGGATGGAGAATCAGCCCCAGCATTTT.

The V and J genes are TRBV9 and TRBJ2-2, with D possibly being TRBD2 (5 bases). Germline CDR1 reads SGDLS; CDR2 reads YYNGEE. V shed 8 bases and J shed 2 bases, with 16 bases lying between them. The CDR3 extends over 15 amino acids. For the CDR3, the DNA is TGTGCCAGTGGACTCACCTCGGCTAACACCGGGGAGCTGTTTTTT. Protein sequence: CASGLTSANTGELFF.

The chain is built from TRBV4-2 and TRBJ2-5; the D gene is possibly TRBD1 (7 bases). CDR3 length equals 16 residues. Trimming pared 4 bases from V and 1 base from J, leaving 16 bases between. Germline loops: CDR1 LGHNA, CDR2 YNFKEQ. The CDR3 nucleotides are TGTGCCAGCAGCCCGGAGGGGGCTCGGATCCAAGAGACCCAGTACTTC. Translated: CASSPEGARIQETQYF.

V is TRBV7-2 and J is TRBJ2-1, with D possibly being TRBD2 (5 bases). V gave up 6 bases and J gave up 8 bases, with 14 bases separating them. Germline values: CDR1 SGHTA, CDR2 FQGNSA. The CDR3 spans 13 residues. CDR3 region: CASRGVGPDEQFF. The CDR3 region has the DNA TGTGCCAGCAGGGGAGTAGGTCCCGATGAGCAGTTCTTC.

The chain has TRBV19 and TRBJ2-2, with 12 bases that match TRBD2. V shed 7 bases and J 5 bases; nucleotides not matched to a gene: 8. Germline V gene data show CDR1 as LNHDA and CDR2 as SQIVND (reference sequence). The CDR3 loop spans 16 amino acids. The CDR3 bases are TGTGCCAGTAATCTACTAGCGGGGGGATGGACCGGGGAGCTGTTTTTT. It yields the protein CASNLLAGGWTGELFF.

Of note for this clone: Other DNA sequences of this sample code for an identical CDR3. The rearrangement joins TRBV12-5 to TRBJ1-2, with TRBD1 matching over 10 bases. Unmatched junction bases numbered 3, after V lost 1 base and J lost 7 bases. Germline CDR1 is LGHNT and CDR2 is FRNRAP. The CDR3 length is 14 residues. Written as DNA, the CDR3 is TGTGCTAGTGGTTTGGGACAGGGGGCAGGTGGCTACACCTTC. Its translation is CASGLGQGAGGYTF.

The rearrangement uses TRBV19 and TRBJ1-5; tentatively, D is TRBD1 (6 bases). Germline-derived CDR1 and CDR2 are LNHDA and SQIVND (reference sequence). The CDR3 runs 16 residues. Trimming removed 3 bases at V and 2 bases at J, with 14 bases between. CDR3 residues: CASSIPWGLGNQPQHF. The CDR3 bases are TGTGCCAGTAGTATTCCCTGGGGGCTTGGCAATCAGCCCCAGCATTTT.

This chain connects TRBV6-6 to TRBJ2-3; TRBD2 agrees at 9 bases. The length of the CDR3 is 18 residues. Trimming at V came to 5 bases and at J to 0 bases, leaving 12 bases not matched to a gene. Germline CDR1 and CDR2: MNHNY and SVGAGI (reference sequence). The CDR3 region has the DNA TGTGCCAGCAGTCCCAGCACAGCGGGGGGTTCTAGCACAGATACGCAGTATTTT. It is translated as CASSPSTAGGSSTDTQYF.

The J gene is TRBJ1-1, the V gene TRBV2; D may be TRBD1 (5 bases). The CDR3 has 16 amino acids. Germline CDR1 SNHLY, CDR2 FYNNEI. V was cut by 10 bases and J by 3 bases, with 24 bases left in between. The CDR3 region has the DNA TGTGCCAACTCTTTCCTCGCAGGGAGGCGAGACACTGAAGCTTTCTTT. Protein sequence: CANSFLAGRRDTEAFF.

The chain carries TRBV7-5 and TRBJ1-3; TRBD1 was called by the table and not checked on the DNA. TRBV7-5 is annotated as a pseudogene. CDR3 length: 14 residues. CDR3 sequence: CARSLTGSGNTIYF. For the CDR3, the DNA is TGTGCCAGAAGCTTGACAGGGTCTGGAAACACCATATATTTT.

This clone is a singleton in its sample. This rearrangement joins TRBV6-5 to TRBJ2-7; perhaps TRBD2 as D (6 bases). This CDR3 spans 14 amino acids. Germline CDR1 reads MNHEY; CDR2 reads SVGAGI. The V and J ends lost 1 base and 3 bases respectively, with 10 bases between them. The CDR3 region is CASSYFGGGYEQYF. In DNA form, the CDR3 reads TGTGCCAGCAGTTACTTCGGGGGAGGCTACGAGCAGTACTTC.

The chain combines TRBV6-4 with TRBJ2-2; TRBD1 might be the D (5 bases). CDR1 MRHNA and CDR2 SNTAGT come from the germline V gene. The V end lost 5 bases, the J end lost 1 base, and 8 bases lay between the germline ends. This CDR3 has 14 residues. Here the CDR3 DNA reads TGTGCCAGCAGTCAGGGCCTGAACACCGGGGAGCTGTTTTTT. Translation gives CASSQGLNTGELFF.